This TCR beta chain was found in a study of cytomegalovirus exposure and HLA in healthy donors. Study-wide points: Altogether, 150 or so TCR beta chains were recorded as cytomegalovirus-associated. Cytomegalovirus status was reportedly diagnosed by the classifier with high specificity and sensitivity.

Sequenced by immunoSEQ multiplex PCR; TCRdb stores in-frame clones only, minus some. The table records fewer than 85,000 clones, 94% of them present only once. The CDR3 has 14 residues. Deletions cut 8 bases from V and 0 bases from J, with 8 bases between. Germline V gene sequence: CDR1 MNHNS, CDR2 SASEGT. As concerns this clone: Its antigen is still unknown.

V usage is TRBV6-1 and J usage is TRBJ1-6; D is ambiguous. The sample comprised PBMCs. The TCR was taken from a woman between 18 and 29 years old in good health and CMV-seronegative. For the CDR3, the DNA is TGTGCCAGCGCGGGGTCCTCCTATAATTCACCCCTCCACTTT. Encoded protein: CASAGSSYNSPLHF.